Below are 2 T cell receptor beta chains sequenced from a single sample in a study of T cells in Graves' hyperthyroidism and ophthalmopathy. RNA transcripts were the template for amplifying TCR beta CDR3 regions. HTBI primers were used for first-round RT-PCR of the TCR CDR3. TCRdb processed the multiplex PCR reads anew with MiXCR; each CDR3 protein has one entry. The profile shows more than 650,000 distinct CDR3 sequences, 12% to 15% of them singletons. The sample comprised blood. Every receptor here comes from a woman younger than 30 with Graves' hyperthyroidism.

This clonotype was observed at least ten times. The CDR3 bases are TGTGCCTGGAGTGTACAATACGGGGGTGAGCAGTTCTTC. Translation: CAWSVQYGGEQFF. The chain combines TRBV30 with TRBJ2-1, with a possible D match to TRBD2 (6 bases). V was clipped by 0 bases and J by 9 bases, with 12 bases between them. Per the germline V gene, CDR1 is GTSNPN and CDR2 is SVGIG (reference sequence). There are 13 residues in the CDR3. Variable domain in full (rest from reference TRBV30 and TRBJ2-1): SQTIHQWPATLVQPVGSPLSLECTVEGTSNPNLYWYRQAAGRGLQLLFYSVGIGQISSEVPQNLSASRPQDRQFILSSKKLLLSDSGFYLCAWSVQYGGEQFFGPGTRLTVL.

The chain combines TRBV28 with TRBJ1-6; 7 bases match TRBD1. The germline V gene has CDR1 MDHEN and CDR2 SYDVKM. This CDR3 region has 13 residues. J was trimmed by 14 bases and V by 6 bases; bases with no gene match: 10. CDR3 region: CASRPGQVSSLHF. The CDR3 DNA sequence: TGTGCCAGCAGACCTGGACAGGTCTCATCCCTCCACTTT.